This T cell receptor beta chain was identified during a study of blood T cell repertoires in COVID-19. Study-level information: Acute-phase and convalescent COVID-19 samples originated in the United States, Italy and Spain. The analysed material was cDNA or gDNA that came from T cells, B-cell-depleted T cells, or PBMCs.

The CDR3 length is 18 residues. The germline gives CDR1 KGHSH, CDR2 LQKENI. V dropped 0 bases and J dropped 7 bases, with 24 bases sitting between them. Original methodology: From reference gene primer amplification, estimates of nucleated cell counts were derived. This table comes from immunoSEQ multiplex PCR, and its TCRdb copy is limited to in-frame clones, with some not included. V and J calls and clone size are those listed in that table; D and trimming were worked out from the DNA. Of about 210,000 clones listed, roughly 85% are singletons. Seattle researchers signed up patients amid active infection and tracked them longitudinally.

This clonotype originated in an older woman with COVID-19, enrolled during active disease. Source material: peripheral blood. The rearrangement joins TRBV18 to TRBJ1-2; D is unclear. The CDR3 sequence: CASSPPVRNFDASLGYTF. The CDR3 coding sequence is TGTGCCAGCTCACCACCGGTACGAAACTTCGATGCCTCCCTTGGCTACACCTTC.